One and the same sample provided the 19 T cell receptor beta chains below, sequenced in a study of beta chain features in type 1 diabetes (dated by TCRdb to 2016 to 2018). The method was the immunoSEQ multiplex PCR assay. All of the isolated RNA was reverse transcribed with the High Capacity cDNA Reverse Transcription Kit, so expressed TCRB transcripts were sequenced. TCRdb retrieved this table from immuneACCESS and kept in-frame rearrangements only. Not all clones are present; in checked studies, unresolved V genes account for under half, and no reason is known for the remainder. A total of roughly 140,000 clones appear in this sample, around 50% of them only once. Of the sample, roughly 0.42% is held by the ten largest clones. The sample comprised Tregs from blood. The sample's cell subset or site label is to be understood as: regulatory CD4+ T cells. The receptors shown here come from a man aged 18 to 30 in good health.

Only a few counts were recorded for this clone. J is TRBJ1-5 and V is TRBV5-1, with 9 bases lining up with TRBD1. Germline CDR1 is SGHRS and CDR2 is YFSETQ. After removal of 4 bases from V and 0 bases from J, the junction contained 5 bases not matched to a gene. CDR3 size: 16 residues. CDR3: CASSTGTGHSNQPQHF. As DNA, the CDR3 is TGCGCCAGCAGCACGGGGACAGGGCATAGCAATCAGCCCCAGCATTTT.

The chain carries TRBV6-1 and TRBJ1-2; 11 bases fit TRBD1. This CDR3 has 17 amino acids. The V segment lost 1 base and the J segment 5 bases; nucleotides outside the gene matches: 9. Germline V lookup: CDR1 MNHNS, CDR2 SASEGT. The CDR3 sequence: CASSEGKGQGAWYGYTF. The CDR3 nucleotides are TGTGCCAGCAGTGAAGGGAAAGGACAGGGGGCATGGTATGGCTACACCTTC.

The chain uses TRBV19 and TRBJ2-2; 10 nucleotides align to TRBD2. Per the germline V gene, CDR1 is LNHDA and CDR2 is SQIVND (reference sequence). After removal of 9 bases from V and 5 bases from J, the junction contained 21 bases not matched to a gene. CDR3 length: 19 amino acids. The CDR3 DNA is TGTGCCAGCCGCCCCACCCATATGTCTAGCGGGAGTCGTACCGGGGAGCTGTTTTTT. Encoded protein: CASRPTHMSSGSRTGELFF.

This clone was seen only a few times. The V and J genes are TRBV5-1 and TRBJ2-2; D is undetermined. V lost 4 bases and J 7 bases, leaving 5 bases between the germline ends. The CDR3 is 11 amino acids. Per the germline V gene, CDR1 is SGHRS and CDR2 is YFSETQ. Written as DNA, the CDR3 is TGCGCCAGCAGCGTACTCGGGGAGCTGTTTTTT. This gives the protein CASSVLGELFF.

In DNA form, the CDR3 reads TGTGCCAGCAGCGTAGTCGGGGATGGCTACACCTTC. It yields the protein CASSVVGDGYTF. The chain links TRBV9 to TRBJ1-2; D not resolved. This CDR3 is 12 amino acids long. V was cut by 0 bases and J by 6 bases, with 6 bases left in between. CDR1 is SGDLS, CDR2 YYNGEE, per germline.

V is TRBV7-3 and J is TRBJ1-2; TRBD1 might be the D (5 bases). V was trimmed by 0 bases and J by 6 bases, leaving 11 bases between them. The length of the CDR3 is 14 residues. The germline CDR1 and CDR2 sequences are SGHTA and FQGTGA. In DNA form, the CDR3 reads TGTGCCAGCAGCTTAACAGGCGGGGGAGATGGCTACACCTTC. Encoded protein: CASSLTGGGDGYTF.

This clone was seen a few times. The DNA of the CDR3 is TGCGCCAGCAGCTTGACCACAGGGACTAACTATGGCTACACCTTC. This encodes CASSLTTGTNYGYTF. This chain uses TRBV5-1 with TRBJ1-2; a weak D match, TRBD1 (6 bases). This CDR3 is 15 amino acids long. Trimming pared 1 base from V and 0 bases from J, leaving 10 bases between. Germline CDR1 is SGHRS and CDR2 is YFSETQ.

The V and J genes are TRBV2 and TRBJ2-7; 8 bases align to TRBD1. CDR1 is SNHLY, CDR2 FYNNEI, per germline. V lost 9 bases, J lost 3 bases, and 10 bases stayed unmatched. This CDR3 region has 14 residues. The CDR3 DNA is TGTGCCAGTCGCAGGGGGCAGTTGGACTACGAGCAGTACTTC. Amino acids: CASRRGQLDYEQYF.

There are a few counts of this clone. This rearrangement joins TRBV19 to TRBJ2-1, with a tentative D call TRBD2 (5 bases). The CDR3 is 16 residues long. V lost 0 bases, J lost 0 bases, and 9 bases lay in between. Germline values: CDR1 LNHDA, CDR2 SQIVND (reference sequence). CDR3 in amino acids: CASSIDERSSYNEQFF. Here the CDR3 DNA reads TGTGCCAGTAGTATAGATGAGCGGAGCTCCTACAATGAGCAGTTCTTC.

This chain's CDR3 is CASSLHTGLSYNEQFF. CDR3 sequence (DNA): TGTGCCAGCAGCTTACATACAGGGCTCTCCTACAATGAGCAGTTCTTC. The chain employs TRBV7-3 and TRBJ2-1; D possibly corresponds to TRBD1 (6 bases). This CDR3 has 16 residues. The V gene's germline CDR1 is SGHTA and CDR2 FQGTGA. With 2 bases removed from V and 0 bases from J, the gap between germline ends came to 11 bases.

This clone was counted once. V is TRBV2 and J is TRBJ2-2; 8 positions agree with TRBD1. This CDR3 is built from 14 residues. Germline V gives CDR1 SNHLY, CDR2 FYNNEI. The J segment lost 3 bases and the V segment lost 8 bases, leaving 5 bases of the junction unmatched. CDR3 protein: CASAGQGDTGELFF. For the CDR3, the DNA is TGTGCCAGCGCTGGACAGGGTGACACCGGGGAGCTGTTTTTT.

The chain links TRBV28 to TRBJ1-1; TRBD1 is a possible D gene (5 bases). The CDR3 runs to 12 residues. Germline V gives CDR1 MDHEN, CDR2 SYDVKM. The germline V and J ends were trimmed by 3 bases and 8 bases, with 10 bases remaining between them. The CDR3 spells CASSFNSGEAFF. CDR3 bases: TGTGCCAGCAGTTTCAATTCAGGGGAAGCTTTCTTT.

This clone was detected a few times. The genes are TRBV5-4 and TRBJ2-1; no reliable D call. Per germline, CDR1 SGHNT and CDR2 YYREEE (reference sequence). This CDR3 region has 15 residues. V was clipped by 1 base and J by 4 bases, with 12 bases between them. The CDR3 DNA is TGTGCCAGCAGCTTGAGAAAACGGTATTACAATGAGCAGTTCTTC. Protein product: CASSLRKRYYNEQFF.

The chain is built from TRBV6-5 and TRBJ1-5; D perhaps matches TRBD1 (5 bases). Trimming took 0 bases from V and 6 from J, leaving 9 bases between them. The CDR3 extends over 14 amino acids. Germline V gene lookup returns CDR1 MNHEY and CDR2 SVGAGI. The CDR3 DNA reads TGTGCCAGCAGTTACTCTGGGGCAGGTCAGCCCCAGCATTTT. Translation gives CASSYSGAGQPQHF.

V is TRBV19 and J is TRBJ2-2, with a weak D call TRBD2 (7 bases). Trimming took off 1 base at V and 2 bases at J, with 8 bases between the two ends. The CDR3 length is 15 residues. Germline V gene sequence: CDR1 LNHDA, CDR2 SQIVND (reference sequence). CDR3 in DNA: TGTGCCAGTAGTATAGGCGGGGGCAACACCGGGGAGCTGTTTTTT. Encoded protein: CASSIGGGNTGELFF.

The rearrangement uses TRBV6-5 and TRBJ2-2, with TRBD1 matching over 9 bases. This CDR3 has 14 residues. The V and J ends lost 6 bases and 9 bases, in that order; junction bases with no gene match: 8. Germline assignment: CDR1 MNHEY and CDR2 SVGAGI. For the CDR3, the DNA is TGTGCCAGCAGCCGCCCGGGACAGGGCCGGGAGCTGTTTTTT. Translation: CASSRPGQGRELFF.

This chain uses TRBV2 with TRBJ1-2, with a weak D call TRBD1 (5 bases). The CDR3 is 13 amino acids. Germline CDR1 reads SNHLY; CDR2 reads FYNNEI. Trimming removed 6 bases at V and 7 bases at J, with 15 bases between. The CDR3 DNA reads TGTGCCAGCAGGGTGGACGGGGGGGGTGGCTACACCTTC. Translated, it gives CASRVDGGGGYTF.

This rearrangement joins TRBV5-6 to TRBJ2-1; D call uncertain. The V gene lost 1 base and the J gene lost 12 bases, with 11 bases spanning the gap. From germline, CDR1 is SGHDT and CDR2 YYEEEE. The CDR3 extends over 12 amino acids. CDR3 protein: CASSLMERRQFF. The CDR3 bases are TGTGCCAGCAGCTTGATGGAAAGGAGGCAGTTCTTC.

This rearrangement joins TRBV28 to TRBJ2-7, with D tentatively TRBD2 (5 bases). Germline-derived CDR1 and CDR2 are MDHEN and SYDVKM. V gave up 6 bases and J gave up 3 bases, with 9 bases separating them. This CDR3 is 12 amino acids long. Written as DNA, the CDR3 is TGTGCCAGCAGCCGAGGGCACTACGAGCAGTACTTC. This encodes CASSRGHYEQYF.